This T cell receptor beta chain was profiled in a study of Tregs in tolerant kidney transplant recipients. CDR1 is SGHVS and CDR2 is FNYEAQ in the germline V gene. The germline V and J ends were trimmed by 1 base and 0 bases, with 7 bases remaining between them. The CDR3 runs 15 residues. General study findings and limits: This study did not directly address biological reproducibility. Activated donor B cell expansion appeared to reveal the most relevant donor-specific TCRbeta repertoire. Validation in larger populations is needed because few patients were studied.

Sequenced by immunoSEQ multiplex PCR; TCRdb stores in-frame clones only, minus some. Of over 55,000 clones listed, about 83% are singletons. Turning to this clone: Its target is unknown.

Unstimulated regulatory T cells (CD4+CD25+CD127-), CD4+CD25- non-regulatory cells, CD4 and CD8 cells were FACS-sorted from thawed PBMCs. J is TRBJ1-3 and V is TRBV7-6; D uncertain. The receptor was derived from a human donor in good health. The sample was CD4+ T cells from blood. The CDR3 coding sequence is TGTGCCAGCAGCTTAGGACGTGACTCTGGAAACACCATATATTTT. It yields the protein CASSLGRDSGNTIYF. The full variable domain, its missing parts supplied by reference TRBV7-6 and TRBJ1-3, is GAGVSQSPRYKVTKRGQDVALRCDPISGHVSLYWYRQALGQGPEFLTYFNYEAQQDKSGLPNDRFSAERPEGSISTLTIQRTEQRDSAMYRCASSLGRDSGNTIYFGEGSWLTVV.